These 29 T cell receptor beta chains share one sample of origin, sequenced in a study of cytomegalovirus exposure and HLA in healthy donors. Primers for the PCR totalled 60 Vbeta and 13 Jbeta. The data were produced by immunoSEQ multiplex PCR, yet TCRdb's version contains in-frame clones alone and is incomplete. The data show over 150,000 clones, more than 80% seen once. Sequencing was performed on PBMCs. Receptors were obtained from a man aged 18 to 30 in good health and CMV-seronegative.

The V gene is TRBV18, the J gene TRBJ1-3; 7 bases map to TRBD1. V dropped 2 bases and J dropped 0; count of bases not matched to a gene: 10. The germline V gene encodes CDR1 KGHSH and CDR2 LQKENI. The length of the CDR3 is 18 residues. CDR3 amino acids: CASSPFRAGGPSGNTIYF. The CDR3 DNA reads TGTGCCAGCTCACCATTTCGGGCAGGGGGTCCCTCTGGAAACACCATATATTTT.

The chain joins TRBV5-1 to TRBJ1-4; a weak D match, TRBD1 (6 bases). In germline, CDR1 is SGHRS, CDR2 YFSETQ. Trimming removed 4 bases at V and 7 bases at J, with 17 bases between. The CDR3 sequence is 15 residues long. CDR3 nucleotide sequence: TGCGCCAGCAGCCCGGGACATCAAACGGGTGAAAAACTGTTTTTT. This encodes CASSPGHQTGEKLFF. The full variable domain, with the rest looked up from reference TRBV5-1 and TRBJ1-4, is KAGVTQTPRYLIKTRGQQVTLSCSPISGHRSVSWYQQTPGQGLQFLFEYFSETQRNKGNFPGRFSGRQFSNSRSEMNVSTLELGDSALYLCASSPGHQTGEKLFFGSGTQLSVL.

The chain links TRBV30 to TRBJ2-7; 14 bases agree with TRBD2. Germline assignment: CDR1 GTSNPN and CDR2 SVGIG (reference sequence). Losses at the gene ends were 0 bases for V and 3 bases for J; bases not matched to a gene: 10. The CDR3 has 18 amino acids. Here the CDR3 reads CAWSVGWGLAGEIYEQYF. CDR3 DNA sequence: TGTGCCTGGAGTGTAGGGTGGGGACTAGCGGGAGAAATCTACGAGCAGTACTTC.

The rearrangement uses TRBV9 and TRBJ1-2; no firm D call. The V gene's germline CDR1 is SGDLS and CDR2 YYNGEE. V was shortened by 4 bases and J by 0 bases, with 10 bases between the two germline ends. The CDR3 runs 14 residues. In DNA form, the CDR3 reads TGTGCCAGCAGCCGAGACGGGTCTAACTATGGCTACACCTTC. Residues: CASSRDGSNYGYTF.

The V and J genes are TRBV5-5 and TRBJ2-1; weak D call: TRBD1 (5 bases). This CDR3 contains 13 residues. Germline-derived CDR1 and CDR2 are SGHKS and YYEKEE (reference sequence). The V end lost 0 bases, the J end lost 4 bases, and 5 bases lay between the germline ends. The CDR3 DNA sequence: TGTGCCAGCAGCTTGGGACAGTACAATGAGCAGTTCTTC. Translated: CASSLGQYNEQFF.

V and J are TRBV19 and TRBJ2-7; TRBD2 matches at 7 bases. The CDR3 is 16 residues long. J was trimmed by 1 base and V by 1 base; bases with no gene match: 7. From germline, CDR1 is LNHDA and CDR2 SQIVND (reference sequence). In DNA, the CDR3 is TGTGCCAGTAGTATAGGCGGGACTATTTTATCCTACGAGCAGTACTTC. It codes for CASSIGGTILSYEQYF. The whole variable domain, remainder taken from reference TRBV19 and TRBJ2-7, is DGGITQSPKYLFRKEGQNVTLSCEQNLNHDAMYWYRQDPGQGLRLIYYSQIVNDFQKGDIAEGYSVSREKKESFPLTVTSAQKNPTAFYLCASSIGGTILSYEQYFGPGTRLTVT.

This chain connects TRBV6-6 to TRBJ2-7; 7 nucleotides line up with TRBD2. CDR3 length: 12 amino acids. Germline CDR1 and CDR2: MNHNY and SVGAGI (reference sequence). V shed 7 bases, J shed 9 bases, and the junction held 9 bases outside the gene matches. This chain's CDR3 is CASTPGGTGQYF. The CDR3 coding sequence is TGTGCCAGCACCCCCGGGGGGACGGGGCAGTACTTC.

The gene calls are TRBV4-2 and TRBJ1-3, with a weak D call TRBD1 (6 bases). V shed 4 bases and J shed 1 base, with 14 bases lying between them. CDR1 is LGHNA, CDR2 YNFKEQ, per germline. The CDR3 covers 16 residues. CDR3 in amino acids: CASSPAAGVSGNTIYF. CDR3 bases: TGTGCCAGCAGCCCGGCGGCAGGGGTTTCTGGAAACACCATATATTTT.

The genes are TRBV5-1 and TRBJ1-1; TRBD1 aligns across 7 bases. V gave up 2 bases and J gave up 4 bases; unmatched junction bases: 11. CDR1 is SGHRS, CDR2 YFSETQ, per germline. There are 16 residues in the CDR3. The CDR3 protein is CASSFDGIRQGTEAFF. The CDR3 DNA is TGCGCCAGCAGCTTCGACGGAATTCGACAGGGCACTGAAGCTTTCTTT.

This chain links TRBV5-5 with TRBJ1-1; the D is unclear. The length of the CDR3 is 14 residues. V lost 4 bases and J 0 bases, leaving 10 bases between the germline ends. Germline V CDR1 and CDR2: SGHKS, YYEKEE (reference sequence). The CDR3 nucleotides are TGTGCCAGCAGCCCTACAGAATTGAACACTGAAGCTTTCTTT. Translation: CASSPTELNTEAFF.

This chain connects TRBV18 to TRBJ2-5; D gene unclear. Trimming cost V 3 bases and J 2 bases, with 13 bases left between them. Per germline, CDR1 KGHSH and CDR2 LQKENI. This CDR3 is built from 15 residues. The CDR3, as DNA: TGTGCCAGCTCACCTCCTAGGAGAGGACAAGAGACCCAGTACTTC. As protein: CASSPPRRGQETQYF.

The chain recombines TRBV19 with TRBJ2-7; 10 bases line up with TRBD2. V gave up 0 bases and J gave up 1 base; unmatched junction bases: 3. The length of the CDR3 is 16 residues. Germline CDR1 reads LNHDA; CDR2 reads SQIVND (reference sequence). The CDR3 sequence: CASSIDLAGVSYEQYF. For the CDR3, the DNA is TGTGCCAGTAGTATAGATCTAGCGGGAGTATCCTACGAGCAGTACTTC.

This clone was observed a single time. The chain couples TRBV18 to TRBJ2-5, with D tentatively TRBD2 (6 bases). CDR1 is KGHSH and CDR2 is LQKENI in the germline V gene. Trimming pared 2 bases from V and 2 bases from J, leaving 21 bases between. CDR3 length equals 18 residues. In nucleotides, the CDR3 is TGTGCCAGCTCACCAGTTGCGGGGACCTGGGGTACTCAAGAGACCCAGTACTTC. The encoded protein is CASSPVAGTWGTQETQYF.

J is TRBJ1-2 and V is TRBV9; D gene ambiguous. V was shortened by 4 bases and J by 3 bases, with 10 bases between the two germline ends. Germline V CDR1 and CDR2: SGDLS, YYNGEE. This CDR3 is 13 amino acids long. The CDR3 nucleotides are TGTGCCAGCAGCTCTCAGATACACTATGGCTACACCTTC. It is translated as CASSSQIHYGYTF.

The genes are TRBV12-2 and TRBJ1-1; the table's TRBD1 call for D was not verified on the DNA. TRBV12-2 is tagged as a pseudogene. The CDR3 contains 17 residues. The CDR3 loop reads CASRLVLDRARIGGAFF. CDR3 in DNA: TGTGCAAGTCGCTTAGTCCTAGACAGGGCCAGGATAGGGGGAGCTTTCTTT.

The rearrangement uses TRBV4-1 and TRBJ2-2, with TRBD1 matching over 7 bases. Germline V CDR1 and CDR2: MGHRA, YSYEKL. CDR3 length equals 16 residues. The V and J ends lost 5 bases and 0 bases, in that order; junction bases with no gene match: 6. The CDR3 DNA reads as TGCGCCAGCAGCTACCCGGGACAGTCGAACACCGGGGAGCTGTTTTTT. Protein product: CASSYPGQSNTGELFF.

V and J are TRBV7-9 and TRBJ1-2, with 8 bases aligning to TRBD1. The CDR3 extends over 16 amino acids. V lost 5 bases, J lost 4 bases, and 12 bases stayed unmatched. Looked up from germline, CDR1 is SEHNR and CDR2 is FQNEAQ (reference sequence). The CDR3 protein is CASSVITIGTGYGYTF. The CDR3, as DNA: TGTGCCAGCAGCGTAATAACCATCGGGACAGGCTATGGCTACACCTTC.

The rearrangement uses TRBV6-6 and TRBJ1-2, with a tentative D call TRBD1 (6 bases). V gave up 5 bases and J gave up 3 bases, with 7 bases separating them. Germline V CDR1 and CDR2: MNHNY, SVGAGI (reference sequence). The CDR3 runs 12 residues. The CDR3 sequence is CASSPGDYGYTF. The CDR3 nucleotides read TGTGCCAGCAGTCCAGGGGACTATGGCTACACCTTC.

The chain employs TRBV19 and TRBJ2-3; 14 bases map to TRBD2. Germline V gene sequence: CDR1 LNHDA, CDR2 SQIVND (reference sequence). Trimming at V came to 7 bases and at J to 1 base, leaving 7 bases not matched to a gene. The CDR3 runs to 17 residues. The CDR3 DNA reads as TGTGCCAGTAAGGGGTGGGGACTAGCGGGGGGCACAGATACGCAGTATTTT. This gives the protein CASKGWGLAGGTDTQYF.

The chain employs TRBV11-3 and TRBJ2-7, with 7 bases that match TRBD1. Germline V gives CDR1 SGHNT, CDR2 YENEEA. The CDR3 covers 19 residues. V was pared by 0 bases and J by 3 bases, with 17 bases of the junction left unmatched. CDR3 amino acids: CASSLDPRRQGVNYYEQYF. The CDR3 DNA sequence: TGTGCCAGCAGCTTAGATCCCAGGCGGCAGGGGGTTAACTACTACGAGCAGTACTTC.

This sequence joins TRBV11-2 and TRBJ2-5, with a possible D match to TRBD2 (5 bases). With 1 base removed from V and 1 base from J, the gap between germline ends came to 13 bases. Germline V CDR1 and CDR2: SGHAT, FQNNGV. The CDR3 has 16 residues. The CDR3 sequence: CASSLVAPGFQETQYF. DNA for the CDR3: TGTGCCAGCAGCTTAGTGGCCCCGGGGTTCCAAGAGACCCAGTACTTC.

This clone was seen once. The chain carries TRBV10-1 and TRBJ1-1; 7 bases line up with TRBD1. Germline CDR1 is WNHNN and CDR2 is SYGVQD (reference sequence). The V and J ends lost 2 bases and 11 bases, in that order; junction bases with no gene match: 11. The CDR3 contains 14 residues. This CDR3 is CASSEGTAGLGAFF. The CDR3 DNA reads as TGCGCCAGCAGTGAGGGGACAGCCGGACTCGGTGCTTTCTTT.

This CDR3 is CASSPTVSTRGGELFF. The CDR3 DNA is TGTGCCAGCTCACCGACAGTTTCTACTCGAGGCGGGGAGCTGTTTTTT. V and J are TRBV18 and TRBJ2-2; possible D gene TRBD1, 5 bases. The CDR3 length is 16 residues. From germline, CDR1 is KGHSH and CDR2 LQKENI. With 3 bases removed from V and 7 bases from J, the gap between germline ends came to 18 bases.

The chain employs TRBV6-5 and TRBJ2-7; TRBD1 agrees at 8 bases. This CDR3 has 15 residues. The V gene end was trimmed by 5 bases and the J gene end by 4 bases; junction bases not matched to a gene: 10. CDR1 is MNHEY, CDR2 SVGAGI, per germline. The chain's CDR3 is CASSRGQAVRYEQYF. CDR3 bases: TGTGCCAGCAGTCGGGGACAGGCAGTTAGGTACGAGCAGTACTTC.

This clone was counted once. The chain carries TRBV7-9 and TRBJ2-2; 7 nucleotides line up with TRBD1. Germline CDR1 and CDR2: SEHNR and FQNEAQ (reference sequence). CDR3 length equals 12 residues. V shed 8 bases and J 7 bases; nucleotides not matched to a gene: 4. The CDR3 sequence: CASARDSGELFF. The CDR3 DNA is TGTGCCAGCGCTCGGGACAGCGGGGAGCTGTTTTTT.

The V and J genes are TRBV5-5 and TRBJ2-7; D unresolved. The CDR3 totals 17 residues. Per germline, CDR1 SGHKS and CDR2 YYEKEE (reference sequence). Trimming took off 3 bases at V and 1 base at J, with 20 bases between the two ends. In nucleotides, the CDR3 is TGTGCCAGCAGCTCCCGCCCGGGTGTAATCCTTTCCTACGAGCAGTACTTC. Residues: CASSSRPGVILSYEQYF.

V usage is TRBV2 and J usage is TRBJ1-5; D might be TRBD1 (6 bases). V shed 4 bases and J shed 4 bases, with 17 bases lying between them. Germline assignment: CDR1 SNHLY and CDR2 FYNNEI. This CDR3 region has 16 residues. CDR3: CASSGPGTYHNQPQHF. The CDR3 DNA follows: TGTGCCAGCAGTGGCCCCGGGACATATCATAATCAGCCCCAGCATTTT.

The chain links TRBV30 to TRBJ1-2, with D uncertain. The germline V gene has CDR1 GTSNPN and CDR2 SVGIG (reference sequence). This CDR3 is 13 amino acids long. V lost 2 bases, J lost 3 bases, and 10 bases lay in between. The CDR3 DNA follows: TGTGCCTGGAGTAAGGTAACAGACTATGGCTACACCTTC. Translating gives CAWSKVTDYGYTF.

The J gene is TRBJ2-7, the V gene TRBV10-3, with TRBD1 matching 7 bases. Germline V gives CDR1 ENHRY, CDR2 SYGVKD. The CDR3 has 13 amino acids. J lost 4 bases, V lost 5 bases, and 5 bases had no gene match. The CDR3 coding sequence is TGTGCCATCAGTCGGGACAGTAATTACGAGCAGTACTTC. It yields the protein CAISRDSNYEQYF.